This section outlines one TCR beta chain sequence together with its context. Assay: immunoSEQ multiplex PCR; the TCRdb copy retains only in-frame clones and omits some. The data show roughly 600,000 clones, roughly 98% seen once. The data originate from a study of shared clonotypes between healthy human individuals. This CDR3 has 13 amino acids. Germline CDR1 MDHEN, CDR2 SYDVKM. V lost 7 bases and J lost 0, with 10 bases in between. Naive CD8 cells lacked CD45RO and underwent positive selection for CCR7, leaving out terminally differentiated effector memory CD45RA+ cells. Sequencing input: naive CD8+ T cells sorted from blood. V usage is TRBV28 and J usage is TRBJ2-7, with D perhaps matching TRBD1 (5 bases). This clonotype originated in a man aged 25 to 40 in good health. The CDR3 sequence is CASTAGFSYEQYF. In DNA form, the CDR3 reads TGTGCCAGCACTGCAGGGTTCTCCTACGAGCAGTACTTC.